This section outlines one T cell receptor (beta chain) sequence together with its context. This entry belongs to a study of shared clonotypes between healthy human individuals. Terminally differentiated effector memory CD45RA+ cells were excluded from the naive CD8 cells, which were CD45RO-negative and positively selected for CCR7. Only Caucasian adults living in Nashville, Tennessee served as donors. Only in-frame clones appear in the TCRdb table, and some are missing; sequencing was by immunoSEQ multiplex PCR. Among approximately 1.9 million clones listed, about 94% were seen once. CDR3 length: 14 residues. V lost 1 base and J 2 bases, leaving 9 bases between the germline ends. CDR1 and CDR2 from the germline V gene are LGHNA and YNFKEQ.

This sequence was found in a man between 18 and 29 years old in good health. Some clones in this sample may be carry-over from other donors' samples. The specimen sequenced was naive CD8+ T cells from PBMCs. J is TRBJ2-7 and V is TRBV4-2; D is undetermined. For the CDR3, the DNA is TGTGCCAGCAGCCAAGGGTTGTTAGCCTACGAGCAGTACTTC. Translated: CASSQGLLAYEQYF.